This T cell receptor beta chain was identified during a study of T cell responses to AZD1222 COVID-19 vaccine. Across the study: Analysis merged second doses at about 4 or about 12 weeks.

As to this clone: Antigen unknown.

Study results and limitations: The sample set comprised mostly white British donors with more females, and clonal diversity was possibly underestimated. Only a handful of people who got AZD1222 tested seropositive at baseline.

Some clones are missing from TCRdb's copy, which holds only in-frame ones; the method was immunoSEQ multiplex PCR. The sample holds 130,000 or so clones, approximately 90% seen once. This CDR3 spans 13 amino acids. The germline V gene has CDR1 SGDLS and CDR2 YYNGEE. Deletions cut 4 bases from V and 6 bases from J, with 10 bases between. Sequences were derived from peripheral blood, sampled on day 0 of AZD1222 vaccination. The V and J genes are TRBV9 and TRBJ2-2; D unresolved. This TCR derives from an adult in good health. CDR3 DNA sequence: TGTGCCAGCAGCCCCGGTTCGTCCGGGGAGCTGTTTTTT. As protein: CASSPGSSGELFF.